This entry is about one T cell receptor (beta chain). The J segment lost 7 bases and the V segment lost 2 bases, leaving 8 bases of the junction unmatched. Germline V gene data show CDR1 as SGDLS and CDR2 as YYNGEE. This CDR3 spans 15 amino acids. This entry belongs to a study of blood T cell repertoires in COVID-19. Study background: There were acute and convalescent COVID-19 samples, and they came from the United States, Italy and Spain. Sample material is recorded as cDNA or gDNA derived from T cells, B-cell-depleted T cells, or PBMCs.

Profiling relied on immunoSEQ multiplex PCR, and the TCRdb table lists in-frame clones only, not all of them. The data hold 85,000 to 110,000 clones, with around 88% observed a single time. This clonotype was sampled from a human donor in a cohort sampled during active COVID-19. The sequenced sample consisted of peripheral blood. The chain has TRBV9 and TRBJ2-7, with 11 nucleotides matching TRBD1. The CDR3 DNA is TGTGCCAGCAGCGTCGCCCCCGGGACAGGGGGTGAGCAGTACTTC. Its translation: CASSVAPGTGGEQYF.